A single sample gave rise to the 27 T cell receptor beta chains below, sequenced in a study of T cell responses to AZD1222 COVID-19 vaccine. Only in-frame clones appear in the TCRdb table, and some are missing; sequencing was by immunoSEQ multiplex PCR. The sample shows 100,000 to 150,000 clones, about nine tenths of them seen only once. Sequenced here: peripheral blood, sampled on day 0 of AZD1222 vaccination. These receptors were taken from an adult in good health.

The chain carries TRBV3-1 (or the pseudogene TRBV3-2) and TRBJ1-3; D is unresolved. Germline CDR1 and CDR2: LGHDT and YNNKEL (reference sequence). The CDR3 totals 16 residues. V dropped 5 bases and J dropped 1 base, with 15 bases sitting between them. The CDR3 coding sequence is TGTGCCAGCAGCAGAGAGGCGGGAGTATCTGGAAACACCATATATTTT. It translates to CASSREAGVSGNTIYF.

V is TRBV2 and J is TRBJ1-1; D may be TRBD1 (5 bases). Trimming pared 6 bases from V and 10 bases from J, leaving 21 bases between. The germline V gene encodes CDR1 SNHLY and CDR2 FYNNEI. The CDR3 sequence is 14 residues long. This CDR3 reads CASRPYQGIVGAFF. The CDR3 nucleotides are TGTGCCAGCAGACCCTATCAGGGTATCGTTGGAGCTTTCTTT.

The V call is TRBV6-2 or TRBV6-3, the J call TRBJ2-7; 8 bases agree with TRBD2. The CDR3 runs to 18 residues. Looked up from germline, CDR1 is MNHEY and CDR2 is SVGEGT. The V and J ends lost 4 bases and 3 bases, in that order; junction bases with no gene match: 17. CDR3 sequence reads: CASSSLIGGGYPYYEQYF. The CDR3 coding sequence is TGTGCCAGCAGTTCCCTTATCGGGGGGGGCTACCCCTACTACGAGCAGTACTTC.

This clone was observed once. J is TRBJ2-5 and V is TRBV7-2; TRBD1 matches at 7 bases. The germline CDR1 and CDR2 sequences are SGHTA and FQGNSA. The V and J ends lost 3 bases and 1 base, in that order; junction bases with no gene match: 2. CDR3 size: 14 residues. The CDR3 here is CASSFRDSQETQYF. The DNA for the CDR3 is TGTGCCAGCAGCTTCCGGGACAGCCAAGAGACCCAGTACTTC.

The V gene is TRBV6-6, the J gene TRBJ1-4; no clear D. V was trimmed by 5 bases and J by 7 bases, leaving 17 bases between them. This CDR3 contains 15 residues. Germline V gene data show CDR1 as MNHNY and CDR2 as SVGAGI (reference sequence). In DNA form, the CDR3 reads TGTGCCAGCAGTGGACCCACTGGGGAAGGTGAAAAACTGTTTTTT. It encodes CASSGPTGEGEKLFF.

V usage is TRBV28 and J usage is TRBJ2-7; D possibly matches TRBD1 or TRBD2 (5 bases each). Trimming took 5 bases from V and 3 from J, leaving 20 bases between them. Germline CDR1 is MDHEN and CDR2 is SYDVKM. The CDR3 extends over 16 amino acids. CDR3 amino acids: CASSPSEGPPRYEQYF. In DNA, the CDR3 is TGTGCCAGCAGTCCCTCCGAGGGGCCCCCCCGCTACGAGCAGTACTTC.

In its sample, this clone was seen once. The chain recombines TRBV19 with TRBJ1-1; TRBD1 aligns across 8 bases. This CDR3 spans 15 amino acids. From germline, CDR1 is LNHDA and CDR2 SQIVND (reference sequence). The trim removed 3 bases at V and 2 bases at J, leaving 5 bases unmatched. CDR3 sequence reads: CASSIGTGLNTEAFF. CDR3 in DNA: TGTGCCAGTAGTATTGGGACAGGACTTAACACTGAAGCTTTCTTT. Together with reference TRBV19 and TRBJ1-1, the CDR3 gives the full variable domain: DGGITQSPKYLFRKEGQNVTLSCEQNLNHDAMYWYRQDPGQGLRLIYYSQIVNDFQKGDIAEGYSVSREKKESFPLTVTSAQKNPTAFYLCASSIGTGLNTEAFFGQGTRLTVV.

V usage is TRBV28 and J usage is TRBJ1-5, with 10 bases aligning to TRBD1. The J segment lost 5 bases and the V segment lost 2 bases, leaving 3 bases of the junction unmatched. This CDR3 has 15 residues. Germline CDR1 MDHEN, CDR2 SYDVKM. CDR3 residues: CASSLPGQGYQPQHF. In DNA, the CDR3 is TGTGCCAGCAGTTTACCGGGACAGGGGTATCAGCCCCAGCATTTT.

The chain is built from TRBV11-2 and TRBJ2-1; D unclear. Trimming took 1 base from V and 0 from J, leaving 16 bases between them. CDR3 length equals 18 residues. Looked up from germline, CDR1 is SGHAT and CDR2 is FQNNGV. In DNA form, the CDR3 reads TGTGCCAGCAGCTTAGGATCCGGACGGAGCAGCTCCTACAATGAGCAGTTCTTC. It yields the protein CASSLGSGRSSSYNEQFF.

V usage is TRBV11-2 and J usage is TRBJ1-3, with 8 bases matching TRBD1. V lost 5 bases, J lost 4 bases, and 10 bases stayed unmatched. This CDR3 spans 16 amino acids. Germline V CDR1 and CDR2: SGHAT, FQNNGV. The chain's CDR3 is CASSRIQGAAGNTIYF. CDR3 DNA sequence: TGTGCCAGCAGCAGGATCCAGGGGGCTGCGGGAAACACCATATATTTT.

The chain combines TRBV7-8 with TRBJ2-7; TRBD1 matches at 7 bases. This CDR3 contains 13 residues. CDR1 is SGHVS and CDR2 is FQNEAQ in the germline V gene. V lost 8 bases and J lost 5; bases outside the gene matches: 9. This CDR3 is CASRDRDIHEQYF. The CDR3 DNA reads TGTGCCAGCCGAGACAGGGACATCCACGAGCAGTACTTC.

The CDR3 spells CASSQDKGQAEAFF. The CDR3 DNA reads TGTGCCAGCAGCCAAGATAAAGGACAGGCTGAAGCTTTCTTT. The V and J genes are TRBV4-2 and TRBJ1-1; 7 bases align to TRBD1. In germline, CDR1 is LGHNA, CDR2 YNFKEQ. V shed 0 bases, J shed 6 bases, and the junction held 4 bases outside the gene matches. The CDR3 has 14 amino acids.

The CDR3 bases are TGTGCCAGCAGACGGGAGGGTTCAGGAAACACCATATATTTT. This sequence encodes CASRREGSGNTIYF. V usage is TRBV7-2 and J usage is TRBJ1-3; D call uncertain. The CDR3 spans 14 residues. In germline, CDR1 is SGHTA, CDR2 FQGNSA. The V end was cut by 6 bases, the J end by 4 bases, with 13 bases between.

The chain couples TRBV27 to TRBJ2-3; D perhaps matches TRBD2 (7 bases). Looked up from germline, CDR1 is MNHEY and CDR2 is SMNVEV (reference sequence). There are 14 residues in the CDR3. Trimming removed 3 bases at V and 5 bases at J, with 12 bases between. The CDR3 DNA is TGTGCCAGCAGTTTCCGGGGGGCCGGAGATACGCAGTATTTT. Protein sequence: CASSFRGAGDTQYF.

The genes are TRBV4-1 and TRBJ2-2; a possible D gene is TRBD1 (6 bases). The CDR3 contains 19 residues. V gave up 0 bases and J gave up 0 bases, with 17 bases separating them. Germline CDR1 and CDR2: MGHRA and YSYEKL. In DNA form, the CDR3 reads TGCGCCAGCAGCCAAGAATGGGGGCAGCCCAACGCGAACACCGGGGAGCTGTTTTTT. The encoded protein is CASSQEWGQPNANTGELFF.

The rearrangement joins TRBV13 to TRBJ2-5, with D maybe TRBD1 (6 bases). Germline CDR1 PRHDT, CDR2 FYEKMQ (reference sequence). CDR3 length: 14 residues. V dropped 5 bases and J dropped 1 base, with 11 bases sitting between them. CDR3 amino acids: CASSRQEIQETQYF. The CDR3 coding sequence is TGTGCCAGCAGCAGACAGGAAATCCAAGAGACCCAGTACTTC.

The rearrangement links TRBV3-1 (or the pseudogene TRBV3-2) to TRBJ1-2; weak D call: TRBD1 (5 bases). Germline loops: CDR1 LGHDT, CDR2 YNNKEL (reference sequence). The CDR3 covers 16 residues. The V end was cut by 6 bases, the J end by 0 bases, with 17 bases between. CDR3: CASRRKTDSTNYGYTF. CDR3 in DNA: TGTGCCAGCAGGCGAAAGACCGACAGTACTAACTATGGCTACACCTTC.

The J gene is TRBJ2-7, the V gene TRBV2, with D possibly being TRBD2 (5 bases). This CDR3 has 13 amino acids. V was shortened by 7 bases and J by 0 bases, with 10 bases between the two germline ends. Germline CDR1 reads SNHLY; CDR2 reads FYNNEI. Here the CDR3 DNA reads TGTGCCAGCATTGGACTGGGCTCCTACGAGCAGTACTTC. It translates to CASIGLGSYEQYF.

The DNA for the CDR3 is TGTGCCAGCAGCTTAGCGCGAAAGGGAGGGTACGAGCAGTACTTC. Translation: CASSLARKGGYEQYF. The V gene is TRBV7-9, the J gene TRBJ2-7, with TRBD2 matching over 7 bases. The CDR3 has 15 amino acids. Per germline, CDR1 SEHNR and CDR2 FQNEAQ (reference sequence). Germline trimming cut 0 bases from V and 4 bases from J; bases unmatched to any gene: 6.

The genes are TRBV6-2 or TRBV6-3 and TRBJ1-4; 9 bases map to TRBD1. Germline assignment: CDR1 MNHEY and CDR2 SVGEGT. V shed 4 bases and J 8 bases; nucleotides not matched to a gene: 11. This CDR3 spans 16 amino acids. The CDR3 sequence is CASSLVRDRAREKLFF. Here the CDR3 DNA reads TGTGCCAGCAGTTTGGTCCGGGACAGGGCGCGAGAAAAACTGTTTTTT.

The gene calls are TRBV10-3 and TRBJ2-7; D is unresolved. The ends were cut back, 0 bases at V and 4 bases at J, with 10 bases in the middle. The germline V gene encodes CDR1 ENHRY and CDR2 SYGVKD. The CDR3 consists of 14 residues. CDR3 in DNA: TGTGCCATCAGTGAGTCGTATCCCGATTACGAGCAGTACTTC. Protein product: CAISESYPDYEQYF.

This sequence joins TRBV25-1 and TRBJ1-3, with D possibly matching TRBD1 (6 bases). Germline CDR1 reads MGHDK; CDR2 reads SYGVNS. The germline V and J ends were trimmed by 2 bases and 2 bases, with 10 bases remaining between them. This CDR3 contains 15 residues. CDR3 nucleotides: TGTGCCAGCAGTGAACTGGGGGCAGCTGGAAACACCATATATTTT. Protein: CASSELGAAGNTIYF.

The chain joins TRBV5-1 to TRBJ2-2; 13 bases are a match to TRBD2. This CDR3 comprises 19 residues. CDR1 and CDR2 (germline): SGHRS, YFSETQ. V lost 1 base to trimming and J lost 0 bases; unmatched junction nucleotides: 6. CDR3 in DNA: TGCGCCAGCAGCTTGCCAACGGGACTAGCGGGATCGAACACCGGGGAGCTGTTTTTT. Encoded protein: CASSLPTGLAGSNTGELFF.

The rearrangement uses TRBV2 and TRBJ2-3; possible D gene TRBD2, 6 bases. Trimming removed 6 bases at V and 0 bases at J, with 13 bases between. Germline CDR1 SNHLY, CDR2 FYNNEI. This CDR3 is 15 amino acids long. The CDR3 sequence: CASSDGGASTDTQYF. The CDR3 DNA is TGTGCCAGCAGCGACGGGGGTGCTAGCACAGATACGCAGTATTTT.

V usage is TRBV2 and J usage is TRBJ2-1, with TRBD2 matching over 11 bases. CDR1 SNHLY and CDR2 FYNNEI come from the germline V gene. The CDR3 covers 17 residues. V shed 6 bases and J 2 bases; nucleotides not matched to a gene: 9. The CDR3 region is CASRETSGSVAYNEQFF. CDR3 coding DNA: TGTGCCAGCAGAGAAACTAGCGGGAGTGTCGCCTACAATGAGCAGTTCTTC.

The rearrangement links TRBV19 to TRBJ2-3; possibly TRBD1 for D (7 bases). The CDR3 sequence is 14 residues long. Trimming took off 3 bases at V and 6 bases at J, with 13 bases between the two ends. CDR1 and CDR2 from the germline V gene are LNHDA and SQIVND (reference sequence). CDR3 sequence: CASSIGAGGDTQYF. The CDR3 DNA follows: TGTGCCAGTAGTATTGGGGCAGGGGGGGATACGCAGTATTTT.

The V gene is TRBV6-1, the J gene TRBJ1-2; 10 bases align to TRBD1. From germline, CDR1 is MNHNS and CDR2 SASEGT. V lost 0 bases and J lost 8; bases outside the gene matches: 9. This CDR3 comprises 16 residues. In DNA, the CDR3 is TGTGCCAGCAGTGAAGCACCGGGACAGGGGCCGGGAGGCTACACCTTC. Residues: CASSEAPGQGPGGYTF.